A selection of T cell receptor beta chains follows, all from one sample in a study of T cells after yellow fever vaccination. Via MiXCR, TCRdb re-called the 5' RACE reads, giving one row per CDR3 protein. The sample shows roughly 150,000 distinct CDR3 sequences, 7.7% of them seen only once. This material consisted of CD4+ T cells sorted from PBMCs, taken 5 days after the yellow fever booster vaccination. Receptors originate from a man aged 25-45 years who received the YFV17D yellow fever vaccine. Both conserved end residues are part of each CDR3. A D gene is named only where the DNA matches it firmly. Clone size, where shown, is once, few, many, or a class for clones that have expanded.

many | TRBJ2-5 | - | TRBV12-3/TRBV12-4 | CASITDTEGTQYF | TGTGCCAGCATAACGGACACGGAGGGGACCCAGTACTTC
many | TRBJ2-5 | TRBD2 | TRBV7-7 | CASSLGYSGGQTQYF | TGTGCTAGCAGCTTAGGATACAGCGGGGGGCAGACCCAGTACTTC
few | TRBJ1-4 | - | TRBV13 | CASSSDGKRQLFF | TGTGCCAGCAGCTCGGACGGGAAGAGGCAACTGTTTTTT
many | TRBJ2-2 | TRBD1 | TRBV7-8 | CASSLTDRANGELFF | TGTGCCAGCAGCTTAACGGACAGGGCGAACGGGGAGCTGTTTTTT
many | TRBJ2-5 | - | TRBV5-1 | CASELNKGETQYF | TGCGCCAGCGAACTTAATAAAGGGGAGACCCAGTACTTC
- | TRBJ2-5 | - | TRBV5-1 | CASSLEGRQETQYF | TGCGCCAGCAGCTTGGAAGGCAGGCAAGAGACCCAGTACTTC
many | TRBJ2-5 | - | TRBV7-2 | CASSSFGAEETQYF | TGTGCCAGCAGCTCCTTCGGGGCGGAGGAGACCCAGTACTTC
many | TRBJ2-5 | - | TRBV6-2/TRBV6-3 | CASKRSIRETQYF | TGTGCCAGCAAAAGGTCAATACGGGAGACCCAGTACTTC
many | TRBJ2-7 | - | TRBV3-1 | CASSQAGRATNGEQYF | TGTGCCAGCAGCCAAGCGGGCCGGGCAACAAACGGCGAGCAGTACTTC
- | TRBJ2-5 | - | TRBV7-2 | CASSLGGAGVETQYF | TGTGCCAGCAGCTTAGGGGGGGCGGGAGTAGAGACCCAGTACTTC
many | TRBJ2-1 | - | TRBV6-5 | CASSPRQGEEFF | TGTGCCAGCAGCCCCCGCCAGGGCGAGGAGTTCTTC
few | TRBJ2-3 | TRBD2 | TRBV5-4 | CASSQREGGDTQYF | TGTGCCAGCAGCCAGCGGGAGGGGGGGGATACGCAGTATTTT
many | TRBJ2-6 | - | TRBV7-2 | CASSLAPPGGGNVLTF | TGTGCCAGCAGCTTAGCCCCCCCCGGGGGAGGCAACGTCCTGACTTTC
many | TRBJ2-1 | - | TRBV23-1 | CASSQWGEQFF | TGCGCCAGCAGTCAATGGGGGGAGCAGTTCTTC
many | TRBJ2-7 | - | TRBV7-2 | CASSLVQGVDEQYF | TGTGCCAGCAGCTTAGTTCAGGGCGTCGACGAGCAGTACTTC
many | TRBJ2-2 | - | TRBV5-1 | CASSTPANTGELFF | TGCGCCAGCAGCACACCCGCGAACACCGGGGAGCTGTTTTTT
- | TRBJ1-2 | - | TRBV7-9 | CASSLAAASRNYGYTF | TGTGCCAGCAGCTTAGCGGCAGCAAGCCGAAACTATGGCTACACCTTC
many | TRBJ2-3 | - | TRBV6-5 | CASSYFRDTDTQYF | TGTGCCAGCAGTTACTTCAGGGACACAGATACGCAGTATTTT
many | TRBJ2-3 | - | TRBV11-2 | CASSSLIGRDTQYF | TGTGCCAGCAGCTCATTGATCGGGAGAGATACGCAGTATTTT
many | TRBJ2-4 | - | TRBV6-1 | CASSLDGHAKNIQYF | TGTGCCAGCAGCTTGGATGGTCACGCCAAAAACATTCAGTACTTC
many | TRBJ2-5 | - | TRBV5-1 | CASSASNEETQYF | TGCGCCAGCAGCGCCAGCAATGAGGAGACCCAGTACTTC
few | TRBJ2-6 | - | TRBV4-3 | CASSQSGFSGANVLTF | TGCGCCAGCAGCCAGTCAGGGTTCTCTGGGGCCAACGTCCTGACTTTC
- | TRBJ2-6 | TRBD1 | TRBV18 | CASSPGQGNSGANVLTF | TGTGCCAGCTCGCCGGGACAGGGGAACTCTGGGGCCAACGTCCTGACTTTC